This entry concerns a single T cell receptor beta chain. Its target is unknown. TCRdb re-analysed the RT-PCR reads in MiXCR, keeping a single row per CDR3 protein. The table shows 650,000 to 800,000 distinct CDR3 sequences, with about 15% occurring only once. Germline-derived CDR1 and CDR2 are LGHNA and YNFKEQ. The V end lost 1 base, the J end lost 3 bases, and 15 bases lay between the germline ends. The CDR3 has 17 amino acids. These data are taken from a study of response to subunit inactivated influenza vaccine. General study results and limits: Only a handful of new T cells, the authors suggested, are recruited with each seasonal influenza vaccination.

Specimen: PBMCs from blood, collected around two weeks before vaccination. The chain carries TRBV4-2 and TRBJ2-2; D call uncertain. The TCR was taken from a man aged 45-60 years who received an inactivated influenza vaccine. CDR3 DNA: TGTGCCAGCAGCCAAGGGGGTCTAGAACCCTACACCGGGGAGCTGTTTTTT. It translates to CASSQGGLEPYTGELFF.